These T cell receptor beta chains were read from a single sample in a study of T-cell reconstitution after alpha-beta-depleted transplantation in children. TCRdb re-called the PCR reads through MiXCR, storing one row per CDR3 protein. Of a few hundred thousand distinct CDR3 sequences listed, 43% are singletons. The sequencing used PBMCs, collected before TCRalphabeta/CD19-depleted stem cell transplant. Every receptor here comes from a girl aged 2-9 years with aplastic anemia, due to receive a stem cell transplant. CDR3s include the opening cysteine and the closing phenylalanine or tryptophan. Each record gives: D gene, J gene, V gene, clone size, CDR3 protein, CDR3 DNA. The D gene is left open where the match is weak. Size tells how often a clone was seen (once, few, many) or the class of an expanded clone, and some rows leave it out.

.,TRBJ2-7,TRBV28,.,CASSLKIIQVNSYEQYF,TGTGCCAGCAGTCTAAAAATCATACAGGTTAACTCCTACGAGCAGTACTTC
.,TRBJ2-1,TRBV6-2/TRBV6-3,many,CASSPDGGPINEQFF,TGTGCCAGCAGCCCAGACGGAGGGCCAATCAATGAGCAGTTCTTC
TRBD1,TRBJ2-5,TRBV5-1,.,CASSSPGQRGETQYF,TGCGCCAGCAGCTCTCCGGGACAGAGGGGAGAGACCCAGTACTTC
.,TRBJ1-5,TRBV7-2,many,CASSLAAVNQPQHF,TGTGCCAGCAGCTTAGCGGCAGTGAATCAGCCCCAGCATTTT
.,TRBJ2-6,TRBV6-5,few,CASSYFGTVSSGANVLTF,TGTGCCAGCAGTTACTTCGGGACGGTTAGCTCTGGGGCCAACGTCCTGACTTTC
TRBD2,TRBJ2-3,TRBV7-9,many,CASSLAKTSGRDTQYF,TGTGCCAGCAGCTTAGCAAAGACTAGCGGGAGAGATACGCAGTATTTT
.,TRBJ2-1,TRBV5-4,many,CASTRQELRGGWGGEQFF,TGTGCCAGCACCAGACAGGAGCTAAGGGGGGGATGGGGCGGTGAGCAGTTCTTC
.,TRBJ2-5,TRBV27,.,CASKRVTWGGETQYF,TGTGCCAGCAAACGTGTCACATGGGGCGGGGAGACCCAGTACTTC
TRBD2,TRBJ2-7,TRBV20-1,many,CSASLSQREAYEQYF,TGCAGTGCTAGTCTTTCCCAGCGGGAAGCCTACGAGCAGTACTTC
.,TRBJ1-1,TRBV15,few,CATSRDPRWGAGTEAFF,TGTGCCACCAGCAGAGACCCCCGATGGGGGGCAGGGACTGAAGCTTTCTTT
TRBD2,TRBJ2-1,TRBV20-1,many,CSASSPGLAGVGAQFF,TGCAGTGCTAGTTCCCCGGGACTAGCGGGAGTAGGGGCACAGTTCTTC
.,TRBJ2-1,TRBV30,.,CAWRREFVYNEQFF,TGTGCCTGGAGGAGGGAGTTCGTCTACAATGAGCAGTTCTTC
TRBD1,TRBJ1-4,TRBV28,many,CASSPPQGAKSNEKLFF,TGTGCCAGCAGTCCCCCACAGGGGGCCAAGAGTAATGAAAAACTGTTTTTT
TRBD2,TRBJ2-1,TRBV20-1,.,CSAPGLANNEQFF,TGCAGTGCCCCGGGACTAGCGAACAATGAGCAGTTCTTC
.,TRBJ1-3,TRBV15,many,CATSRAGSSGNTIYF,TGTGCCACCAGCAGAGCCGGAAGCTCTGGAAACACCATATATTTT
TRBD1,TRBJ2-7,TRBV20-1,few,CSARDPGQGVHEQYF,TGCAGTGCTAGAGATCCGGGACAGGGGGTACACGAGCAGTACTTC
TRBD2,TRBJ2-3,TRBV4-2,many,CASSRGRFRSGERVDTQYF,TGTGCCAGCAGCCGAGGCCGGTTTCGGAGCGGGGAAAGAGTAGATACGCAGTATTTT
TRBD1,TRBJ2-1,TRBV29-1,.,CSGADRGTYNEQFF,TGCAGCGGGGCGGACAGGGGCACCTACAATGAGCAGTTCTTC
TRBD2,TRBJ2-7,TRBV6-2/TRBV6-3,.,CASSFRREVNEQYF,TGTGCCAGCAGTTTCCGGCGGGAGGTCAACGAGCAGTACTTC
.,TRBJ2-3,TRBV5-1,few,CASRGGRAAGTDTQYF,TGCGCCAGCCGAGGCGGCAGGGCGGCGGGCACAGATACGCAGTATTTT
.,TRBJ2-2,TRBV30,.,CAWKLIAAGELFF,TGTGCCTGGAAATTAATAGCCGCCGGGGAGCTGTTTTTT
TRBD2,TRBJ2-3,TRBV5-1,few,CASGTGRGGDTQYF,TGCGCCAGCGGCACCGGGAGGGGGGGAGATACGCAGTATTTT
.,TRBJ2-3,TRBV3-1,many,CASSLGDTFSTDTQYF,TGTGCCAGCAGCCTAGGGGACACCTTCAGCACAGATACGCAGTATTTT
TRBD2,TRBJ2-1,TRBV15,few,CATSRDMTGGRNEQFF,TGTGCCACCAGCAGAGATATGACGGGAGGGCGGAATGAGCAGTTCTTC
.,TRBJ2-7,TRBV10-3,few,CAISQTGIISYEQYF,TGTGCCATCAGCCAGACAGGAATTATCTCCTACGAGCAGTACTTC
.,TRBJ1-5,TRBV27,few,CASSLRRAGLVGQPQHF,TGTGCCAGCAGTTTAAGGCGCGCGGGGCTGGTAGGGCAGCCCCAGCATTTT
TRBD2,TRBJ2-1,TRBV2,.,CASSVGLAGTNEQFF,TGTGCCAGCAGCGTGGGACTAGCGGGAACCAATGAGCAGTTCTTC
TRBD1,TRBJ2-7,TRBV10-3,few,CAIRGTGTYEQYF,TGTGCCATCCGGGGGACAGGGACCTACGAGCAGTACTTC
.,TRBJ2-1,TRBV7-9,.,CASSLDADNEQFF,TGTGCCAGCAGCTTAGATGCAGACAATGAGCAGTTCTTC
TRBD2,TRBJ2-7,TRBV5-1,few,CASSFSPGGGYEQYF,TGCGCCAGCAGCTTCTCCCCGGGGGGGGGCTACGAGCAGTACTTC
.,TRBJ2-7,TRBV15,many,CATSRPDNPYEQYF,TGTGCCACCAGCAGACCTGACAACCCCTACGAGCAGTACTTC
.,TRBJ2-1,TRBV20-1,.,CSASSQIKQFF,TGCAGTGCTAGCTCGCAAATTAAGCAGTTCTTC
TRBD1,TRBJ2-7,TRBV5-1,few,CASSLQGPPYEQYF,TGCGCCAGCAGCTTACAGGGGCCCCCCTACGAGCAGTACTTC
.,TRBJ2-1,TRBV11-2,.,CASSSPAGIISYNEQFF,TGTGCCAGCAGCTCCCCGGCGGGCATTATCTCCTACAATGAGCAGTTCTTC
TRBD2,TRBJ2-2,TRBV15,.,CAARLAPNTGELFF,TGTGCCGCCCGACTAGCGCCGAACACCGGGGAGCTGTTTTTT
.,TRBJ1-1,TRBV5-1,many,CASSSQGDYTEAFF,TGCGCCAGCAGCTCCCAGGGAGACTACACTGAAGCTTTCTTT
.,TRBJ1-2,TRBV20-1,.,CSAPSAQVYGYTF,TGCAGTGCGCCCTCCGCTCAGGTCTATGGCTACACCTTC
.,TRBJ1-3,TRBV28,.,CASTPQRTGNTIYF,TGTGCCAGCACCCCTCAGAGGACTGGAAACACCATATATTTT
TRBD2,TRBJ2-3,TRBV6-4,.,CASSERETDTQYF,TGTGCCAGCAGTGAGCGGGAGACAGATACGCAGTATTTT
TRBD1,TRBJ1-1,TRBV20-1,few,CSARDQGAANTEAFF,TGCAGTGCTAGAGATCAGGGGGCAGCGAACACTGAAGCTTTCTTT
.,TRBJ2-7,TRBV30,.,CAWEGGTYEQYF,TGTGCCTGGGAAGGGGGGACCTACGAGCAGTACTTC
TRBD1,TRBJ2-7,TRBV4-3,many,CASSQGAGTGTYEQYF,TGCGCCAGCAGCCAAGGGGCCGGGACAGGGACCTACGAGCAGTACTTC
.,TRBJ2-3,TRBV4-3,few,CASSQDHSLDTQYF,TGCGCCAGCAGCCAAGATCATAGCCTGGATACGCAGTATTTT
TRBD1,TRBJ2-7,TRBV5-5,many,CASSRDTGTASYEQYF,TGTGCCAGCAGCAGGGATACCGGGACAGCATCCTACGAGCAGTACTTC
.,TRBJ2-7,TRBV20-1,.,CSARESARTYEQYF,TGCAGTGCTAGAGAAAGTGCTAGGACCTACGAGCAGTACTTC
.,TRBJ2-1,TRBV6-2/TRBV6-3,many,CASSFTGVNEQFF,TGTGCCAGCAGTTTCACGGGAGTCAATGAGCAGTTCTTC
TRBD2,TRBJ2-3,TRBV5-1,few,CASSFRSLAGGPITRTDTQYF,TGCGCCAGCAGCTTCCGGAGCCTAGCGGGAGGGCCTATCACACGCACAGATACGCAGTATTTT
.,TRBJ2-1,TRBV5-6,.,CASSLVSAGEFF,TGTGCCAGCAGCTTGGTTTCTGCAGGGGAGTTCTTC
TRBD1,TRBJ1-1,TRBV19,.,CASRTGTGALYTEAFF,TGTGCCAGTAGGACCGGGACAGGGGCTTTGTACACTGAAGCTTTCTTT
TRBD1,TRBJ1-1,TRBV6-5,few,CASSQGAGKAFF,TGTGCCAGCAGTCAGGGGGCAGGGAAAGCTTTCTTT
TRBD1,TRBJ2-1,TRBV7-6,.,CASSTGTDNEQFF,TGTGCCAGCAGCACCGGGACAGACAATGAGCAGTTCTTC
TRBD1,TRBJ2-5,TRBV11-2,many,CASSPGQGAFGETQYF,TGTGCCAGCAGCCCGGGACAGGGGGCATTCGGAGAGACCCAGTACTTC
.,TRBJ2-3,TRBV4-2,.,CASSQDSSGSSTDTQYF,TGTGCCAGCAGCCAAGATTCGAGTGGCTCGAGCACAGATACGCAGTATTTT
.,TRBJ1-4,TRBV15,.,CATGTGKLFF,TGTGCCACCGGGACGGGGAAACTGTTTTTT
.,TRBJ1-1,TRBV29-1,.,CSVVEGMGAEAFF,TGCAGCGTTGTTGAGGGGATGGGTGCTGAAGCTTTCTTT
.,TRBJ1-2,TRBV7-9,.,CASSFVEIYTGGYTF,TGTGCCAGCAGCTTCGTCGAAATTTACACTGGTGGCTACACCTTC
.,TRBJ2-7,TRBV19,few,CASSISLGASYEQYF,TGTGCCAGTAGTATTTCGTTAGGAGCCTCCTACGAGCAGTACTTC
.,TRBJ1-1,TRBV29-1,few,CSVVSGRENTEAFF,TGCAGCGTTGTTAGTGGCAGAGAGAACACTGAAGCTTTCTTT
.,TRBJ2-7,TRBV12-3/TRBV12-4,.,CASSHTDSLGEQYF,TGTGCCAGCAGTCACACGGACAGTCTAGGCGAGCAGTACTTC
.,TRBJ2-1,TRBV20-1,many,CSARDRLWERSYNEQFF,TGCAGTGCTAGAGATCGGTTGTGGGAGAGGTCCTACAATGAGCAGTTCTTC